The clone carrying this T cell receptor (beta chain) was detected once. Trimming took 0 bases from V and 5 from J, leaving 11 bases between them. Germline V gene lookup returns CDR1 KGHSY and CDR2 FQNENV. There are 15 residues in the CDR3. These data are taken from a study of control samples from healthy donors and cancer patients. Only in-frame clones appear in the TCRdb table, and some are missing; sequencing was by immunoSEQ multiplex PCR. The data contain 70,000 to 85,000 clones, 84% of them singletons. Source material: PBMCs. This TCR was recovered from a man in his sixties with head and neck cancer. The chain joins TRBV16 to TRBJ1-5; no reliable D call. The CDR3, as DNA: TGTGCCAGCAGCCAATCGGCAGGCCGCGATCAGCCCCAGCATTTT. It yields the protein CASSQSAGRDQPQHF.